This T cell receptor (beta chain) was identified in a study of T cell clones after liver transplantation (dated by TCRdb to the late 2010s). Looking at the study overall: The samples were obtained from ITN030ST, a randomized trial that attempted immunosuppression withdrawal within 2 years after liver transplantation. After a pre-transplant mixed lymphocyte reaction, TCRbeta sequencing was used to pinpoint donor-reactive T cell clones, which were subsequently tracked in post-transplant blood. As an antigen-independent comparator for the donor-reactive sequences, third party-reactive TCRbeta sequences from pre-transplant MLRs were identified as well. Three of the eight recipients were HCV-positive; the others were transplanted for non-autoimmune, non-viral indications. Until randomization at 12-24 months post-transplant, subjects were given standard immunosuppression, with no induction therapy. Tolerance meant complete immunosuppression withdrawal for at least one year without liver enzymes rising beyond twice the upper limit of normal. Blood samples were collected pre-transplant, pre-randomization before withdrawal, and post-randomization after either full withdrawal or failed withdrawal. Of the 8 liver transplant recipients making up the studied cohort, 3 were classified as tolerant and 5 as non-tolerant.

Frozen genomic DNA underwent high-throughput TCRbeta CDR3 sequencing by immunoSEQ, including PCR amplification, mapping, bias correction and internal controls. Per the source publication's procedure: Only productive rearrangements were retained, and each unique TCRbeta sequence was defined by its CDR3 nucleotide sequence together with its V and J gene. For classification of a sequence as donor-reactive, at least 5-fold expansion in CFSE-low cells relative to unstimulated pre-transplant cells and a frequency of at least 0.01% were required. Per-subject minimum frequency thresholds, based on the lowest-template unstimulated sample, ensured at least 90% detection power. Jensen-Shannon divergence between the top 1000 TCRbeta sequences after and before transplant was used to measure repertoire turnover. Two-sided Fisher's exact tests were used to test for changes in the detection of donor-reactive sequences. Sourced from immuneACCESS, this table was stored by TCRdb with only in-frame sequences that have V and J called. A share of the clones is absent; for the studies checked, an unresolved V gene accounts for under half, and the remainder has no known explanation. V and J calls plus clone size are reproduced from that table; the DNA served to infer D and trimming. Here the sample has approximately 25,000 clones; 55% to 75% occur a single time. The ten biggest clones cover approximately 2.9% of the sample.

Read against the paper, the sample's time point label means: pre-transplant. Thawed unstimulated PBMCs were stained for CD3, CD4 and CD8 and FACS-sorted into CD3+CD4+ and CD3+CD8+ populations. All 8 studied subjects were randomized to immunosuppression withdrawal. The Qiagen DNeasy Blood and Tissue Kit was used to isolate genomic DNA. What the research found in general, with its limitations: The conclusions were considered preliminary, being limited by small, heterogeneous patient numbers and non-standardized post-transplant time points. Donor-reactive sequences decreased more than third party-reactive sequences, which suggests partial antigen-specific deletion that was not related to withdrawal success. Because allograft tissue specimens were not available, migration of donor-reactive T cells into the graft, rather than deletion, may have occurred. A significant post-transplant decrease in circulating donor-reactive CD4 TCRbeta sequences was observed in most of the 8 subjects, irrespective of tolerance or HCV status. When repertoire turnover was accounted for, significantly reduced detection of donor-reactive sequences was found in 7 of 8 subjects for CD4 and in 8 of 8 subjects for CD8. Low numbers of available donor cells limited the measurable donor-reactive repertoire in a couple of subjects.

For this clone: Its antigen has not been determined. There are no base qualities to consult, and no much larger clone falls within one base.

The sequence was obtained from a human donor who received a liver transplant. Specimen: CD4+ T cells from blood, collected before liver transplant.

The sequenced DNA: TGTGCCAGCAGCTCATCAGTCCTTCCCCACACCGGGGAGCTGTTTTTT. Translated, it gives CASSSSVLPHTGELFF. This chain joins TRBV7-9 to TRBJ2-2; the D gene cannot be resolved reliably. Deletion took 4 bases off V and 3 bases off J, with a span of 15 bases between the germline ends. From the cysteine through the phenylalanine, the CDR3 covers 16 amino acids. Just the 48-base CDR3 DNA is kept, in frame starting at base 1. In the germline V gene (reference sequence), CDR1 corresponds to SEHNR and CDR2 to FQNEAQ.